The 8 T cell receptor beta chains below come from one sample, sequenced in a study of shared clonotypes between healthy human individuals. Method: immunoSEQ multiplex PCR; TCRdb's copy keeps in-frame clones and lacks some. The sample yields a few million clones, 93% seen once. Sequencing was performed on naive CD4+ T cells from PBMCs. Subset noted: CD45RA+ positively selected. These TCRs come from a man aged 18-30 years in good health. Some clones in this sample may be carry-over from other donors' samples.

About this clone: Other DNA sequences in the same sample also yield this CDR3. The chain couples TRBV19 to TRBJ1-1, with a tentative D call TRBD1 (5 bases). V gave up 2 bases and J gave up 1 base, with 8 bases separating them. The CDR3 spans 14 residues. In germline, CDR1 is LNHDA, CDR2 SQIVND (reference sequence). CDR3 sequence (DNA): TGTGCCAGTAGTATACGGGGGGGGAACACTGAAGCTTTCTTT. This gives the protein CASSIRGGNTEAFF.

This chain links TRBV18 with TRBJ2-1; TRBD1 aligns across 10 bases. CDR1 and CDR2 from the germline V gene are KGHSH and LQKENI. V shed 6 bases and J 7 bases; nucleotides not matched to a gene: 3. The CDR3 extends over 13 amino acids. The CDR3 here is CASSGQGRNEQFF. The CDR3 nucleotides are TGTGCCAGCTCGGGACAGGGGCGGAATGAGCAGTTCTTC.

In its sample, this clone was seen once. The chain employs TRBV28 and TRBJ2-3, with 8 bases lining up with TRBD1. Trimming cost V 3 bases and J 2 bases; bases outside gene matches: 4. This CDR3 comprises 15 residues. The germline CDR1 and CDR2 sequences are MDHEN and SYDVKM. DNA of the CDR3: TGTGCCAGCAGTTTGAATCAGGGGGCCACAGATACGCAGTATTTT. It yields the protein CASSLNQGATDTQYF.

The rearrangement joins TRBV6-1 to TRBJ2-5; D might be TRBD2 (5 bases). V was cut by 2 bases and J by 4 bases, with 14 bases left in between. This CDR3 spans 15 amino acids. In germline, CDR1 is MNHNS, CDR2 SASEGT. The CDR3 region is CASSENSGSGETQYF. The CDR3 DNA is TGTGCCAGCAGTGAAAATTCCGGCAGCGGAGAGACCCAGTACTTC.

CDR3 sequence (DNA): TGTGCCAGCAGTTTATGGTCCCAGATCGGAGATACGCAGTATTTT. This translates into CASSLWSQIGDTQYF. This chain joins TRBV28 and TRBJ2-3; D unclear. CDR3 length: 15 residues. Germline V lookup: CDR1 MDHEN, CDR2 SYDVKM. Trimming removed 0 bases at V and 5 bases at J, with 12 bases between.

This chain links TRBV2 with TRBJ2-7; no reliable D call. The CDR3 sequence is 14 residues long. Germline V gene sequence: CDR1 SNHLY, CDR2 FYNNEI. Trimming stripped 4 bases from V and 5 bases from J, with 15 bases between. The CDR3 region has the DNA TGTGCCAGCAGTGGCGTCACGGTGCTCAACGAGCAGTACTTC. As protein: CASSGVTVLNEQYF. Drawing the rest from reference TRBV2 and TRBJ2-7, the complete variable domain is EPEVTQTPSHQVTQMGQEVILRCVPISNHLYFYWYRQILGQKVEFLVSFYNNEISEKSEIFDDQFSVERPDGSNFTLKIRSTKLEDSAMYFCASSGVTVLNEQYFGPGTRLTVT.

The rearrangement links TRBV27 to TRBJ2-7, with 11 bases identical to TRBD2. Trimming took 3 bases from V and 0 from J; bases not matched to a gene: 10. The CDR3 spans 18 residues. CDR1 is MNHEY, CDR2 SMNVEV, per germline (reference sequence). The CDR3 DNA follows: TGTGCCAGCAGTTTCTCGAAACCTAGCGGGGGGAGCTCCTACGAGCAGTACTTC. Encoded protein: CASSFSKPSGGSSYEQYF.

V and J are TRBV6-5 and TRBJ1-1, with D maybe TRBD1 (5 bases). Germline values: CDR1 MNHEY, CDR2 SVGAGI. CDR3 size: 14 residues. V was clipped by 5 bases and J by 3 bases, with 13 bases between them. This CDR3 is CASSALGRDTEAFF. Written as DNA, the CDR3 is TGTGCCAGCAGTGCCCTGGGCAGGGACACTGAAGCTTTCTTT.